Each of the 14 T cell receptor beta chains below was sequenced from the same sample in a study of monozygotic twins with inflammatory bowel disease. After re-calling the 5' RACE reads, TCRdb lists one entry per CDR3 protein, DNA absent. The data include roughly 160,000 distinct CDR3 sequences; the top ten clones carry roughly 2.4%. Sequencing input: blood. These TCRs come from a human donor with ulcerative colitis or Crohn's disease, or a healthy co-twin of an affected twin (not recorded which).

The J gene is TRBJ2-3, the V gene TRBV12-3 or TRBV12-4; TCRdb gives TRBD1 as the D gene, but with no DNA this cannot be confirmed. This CDR3 is 15 amino acids long. CDR3 loop: CASSLFQGVEDTQYF.

The chain couples TRBV5-4 to TRBJ2-1; TCRdb calls TRBD1, which cannot be checked without DNA. Germline V gives CDR1 SGHNT, CDR2 YYREEE (reference sequence). The length of the CDR3 is 16 residues. CDR3 in amino acids: CASRLFGTGRSNEQFF.

CDR3 loop: CASSLGQGVVGEQYF. This chain uses TRBV5-4 with TRBJ2-7; TCRdb's D call of TRBD1 is untestable without DNA. Germline CDR1 reads SGHNT; CDR2 reads YYREEE (reference sequence). This CDR3 has 15 residues.

This chain links TRBV20-1 with TRBJ2-5; lacking DNA, the TRBD2 call made by TCRdb goes unchecked. The CDR3 is 11 residues long. Germline CDR1 is DFQATT and CDR2 is SNEGSKA (reference sequence). CDR3: CSAWEGETQYF.

This chain connects TRBV20-1 to TRBJ2-7. There are 11 residues in the CDR3. CDR1 is DFQATT and CDR2 is SNEGSKA in the germline V gene (reference sequence). CDR3 residues: CSTNRIYEQYF.

J is TRBJ2-1 and V is TRBV7-2. CDR3 size: 16 residues. Germline loops: CDR1 SGHTA, CDR2 FQGNSA. The chain's CDR3 is CASSLQAGSSYNEQFF.

The V gene is TRBV20-1, the J gene TRBJ2-7; with no DNA, the TCRdb D assignment of TRBD2 cannot be verified. This CDR3 is 14 amino acids long. Germline V gives CDR1 DFQATT, CDR2 SNEGSKA (reference sequence). The CDR3 protein is CSATPLAGVVEQYF.

This chain connects TRBV5-1 to TRBJ2-1. The germline V gene has CDR1 SGHRS and CDR2 YFSETQ. The CDR3 totals 12 residues. The CDR3 sequence is CASSLTNNEQFF.

The chain recombines TRBV9 with TRBJ1-3; with no DNA, the TCRdb D assignment of TRBD1 cannot be verified. This CDR3 spans 15 amino acids. Per the germline V gene, CDR1 is SGDLS and CDR2 is YYNGEE. CDR3 sequence: CASKGQDHSGNTIYF.

The gene calls are TRBV5-1 and TRBJ2-1; TCRdb selects TRBD2, and the lack of DNA leaves this call unchecked. CDR3 length: 16 residues. Germline V gene data show CDR1 as SGHRS and CDR2 as YFSETQ. The CDR3 region is CASSFGLAGAGNEQFF.

The chain couples TRBV5-4 to TRBJ2-5; TCRdb proposes TRBD1, but this gene call is untestable without DNA. Germline assignment: CDR1 SGHNT and CDR2 YYREEE (reference sequence). This CDR3 is 17 amino acids long. The CDR3: CASSLALPGPRGETQYF.

This sequence joins TRBV27 and TRBJ2-5; the TRBD2 assignment by TCRdb is unverifiable without DNA. This CDR3 contains 15 residues. Germline V gives CDR1 MNHEY, CDR2 SMNVEV (reference sequence). The CDR3 protein is CASSSPLAGSETQYF.

The chain couples TRBV7-2 to TRBJ2-2; checking the TCRdb D call of TRBD1 is not possible without DNA. In germline, CDR1 is SGHTA, CDR2 FQGNSA. This CDR3 is built from 16 residues. The CDR3 loop is CASSLSPRGLTGELFF.

The chain is built from TRBV6-1 and TRBJ1-2. Germline V gene data show CDR1 as MNHNS and CDR2 as SASEGT. The CDR3 length is 15 residues. The CDR3: CASSTPKKAHYGYTF.